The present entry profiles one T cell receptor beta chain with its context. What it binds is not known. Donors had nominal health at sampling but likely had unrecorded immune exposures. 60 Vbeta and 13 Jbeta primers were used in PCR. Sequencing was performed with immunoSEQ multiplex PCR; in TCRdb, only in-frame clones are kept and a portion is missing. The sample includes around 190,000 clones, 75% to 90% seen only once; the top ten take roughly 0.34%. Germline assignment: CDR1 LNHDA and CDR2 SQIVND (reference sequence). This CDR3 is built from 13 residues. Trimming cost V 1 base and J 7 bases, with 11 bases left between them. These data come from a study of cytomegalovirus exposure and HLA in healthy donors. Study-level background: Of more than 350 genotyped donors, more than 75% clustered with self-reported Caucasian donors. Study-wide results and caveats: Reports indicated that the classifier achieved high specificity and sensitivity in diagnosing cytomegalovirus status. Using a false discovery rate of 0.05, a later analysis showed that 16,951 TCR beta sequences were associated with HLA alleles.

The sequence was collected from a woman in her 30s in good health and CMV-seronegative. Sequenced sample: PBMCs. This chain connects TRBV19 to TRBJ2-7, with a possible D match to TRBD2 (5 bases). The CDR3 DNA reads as TGTGCCAGTAGTATAGGGGCTCGGGGAGAGCAGTACTTC. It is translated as CASSIGARGEQYF.